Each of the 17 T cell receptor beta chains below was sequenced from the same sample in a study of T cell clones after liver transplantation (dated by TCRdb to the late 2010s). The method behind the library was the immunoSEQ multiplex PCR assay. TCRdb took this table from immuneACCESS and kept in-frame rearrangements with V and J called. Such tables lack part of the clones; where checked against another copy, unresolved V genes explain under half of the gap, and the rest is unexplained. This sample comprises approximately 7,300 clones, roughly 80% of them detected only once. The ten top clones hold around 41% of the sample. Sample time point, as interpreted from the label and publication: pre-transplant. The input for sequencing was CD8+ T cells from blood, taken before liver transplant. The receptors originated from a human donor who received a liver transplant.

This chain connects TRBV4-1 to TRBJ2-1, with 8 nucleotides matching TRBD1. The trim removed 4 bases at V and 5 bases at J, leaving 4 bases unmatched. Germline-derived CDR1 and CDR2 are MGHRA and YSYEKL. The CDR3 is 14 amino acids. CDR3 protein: CASSRETGDNEQFF. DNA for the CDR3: TGCGCCAGCAGCCGAGAGACAGGGGACAATGAGCAGTTCTTC.

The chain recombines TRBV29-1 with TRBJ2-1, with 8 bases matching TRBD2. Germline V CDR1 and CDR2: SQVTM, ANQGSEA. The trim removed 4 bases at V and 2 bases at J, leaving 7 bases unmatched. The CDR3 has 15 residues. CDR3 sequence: CSVGLAGGTYNEQFF. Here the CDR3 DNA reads TGCAGCGTTGGTCTAGCGGGCGGCACCTACAATGAGCAGTTCTTC.

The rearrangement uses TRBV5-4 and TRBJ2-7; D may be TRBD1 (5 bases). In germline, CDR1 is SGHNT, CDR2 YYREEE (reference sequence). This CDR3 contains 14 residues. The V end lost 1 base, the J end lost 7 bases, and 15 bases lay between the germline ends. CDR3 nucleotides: TGTGCCAGCAGCTTGTGGGGCAGCTTGGGAGAGCAGTACTTC. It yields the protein CASSLWGSLGEQYF.

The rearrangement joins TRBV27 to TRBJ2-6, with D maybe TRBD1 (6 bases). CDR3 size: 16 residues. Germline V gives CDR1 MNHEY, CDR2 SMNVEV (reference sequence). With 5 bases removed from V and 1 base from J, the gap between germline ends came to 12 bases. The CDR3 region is CASSPIQGSGANVLTF. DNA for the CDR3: TGTGCCAGCAGTCCTATCCAGGGGTCTGGGGCCAACGTCCTGACTTTC.

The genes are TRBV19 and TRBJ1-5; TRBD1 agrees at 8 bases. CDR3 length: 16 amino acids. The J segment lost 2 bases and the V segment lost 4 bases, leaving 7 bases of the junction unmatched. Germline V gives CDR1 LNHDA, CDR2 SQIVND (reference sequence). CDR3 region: CASSTLPGQGNQPQHF. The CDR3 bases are TGTGCCAGTAGTACCCTACCGGGACAGGGCAATCAGCCCCAGCATTTT. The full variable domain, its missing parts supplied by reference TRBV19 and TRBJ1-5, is DGGITQSPKYLFRKEGQNVTLSCEQNLNHDAMYWYRQDPGQGLRLIYYSQIVNDFQKGDIAEGYSVSREKKESFPLTVTSAQKNPTAFYLCASSTLPGQGNQPQHFGDGTRLSIL.

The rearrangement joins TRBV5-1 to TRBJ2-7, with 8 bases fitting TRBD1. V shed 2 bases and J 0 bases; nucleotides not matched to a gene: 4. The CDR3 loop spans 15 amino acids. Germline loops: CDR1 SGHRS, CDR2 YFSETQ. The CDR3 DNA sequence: TGCGCCAGCAGCTTACTGACAGGGGACTCCTACGAGCAGTACTTC. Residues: CASSLLTGDSYEQYF. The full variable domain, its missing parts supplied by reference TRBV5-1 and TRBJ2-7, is KAGVTQTPRYLIKTRGQQVTLSCSPISGHRSVSWYQQTPGQGLQFLFEYFSETQRNKGNFPGRFSGRQFSNSRSEMNVSTLELGDSALYLCASSLLTGDSYEQYFGPGTRLTVT.

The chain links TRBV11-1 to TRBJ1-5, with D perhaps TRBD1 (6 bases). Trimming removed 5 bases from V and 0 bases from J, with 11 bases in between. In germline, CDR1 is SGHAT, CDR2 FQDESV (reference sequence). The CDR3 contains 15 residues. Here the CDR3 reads CASSPGRGSNQPQHF. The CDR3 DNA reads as TGTGCCAGCAGCCCCGGCAGGGGTAGCAATCAGCCCCAGCATTTT.

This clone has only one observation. The CDR3 region is CSASSVKAFF. As DNA, the CDR3 is TGCAGTGCTAGCTCGGTAAAAGCTTTCTTT. The chain combines TRBV20-1 with TRBJ1-1; D is unclear. This CDR3 is 10 amino acids long. Germline values: CDR1 DFQATT, CDR2 SNEGSKA (reference sequence). Trimming took 3 bases from V and 9 from J, leaving 8 bases between them.

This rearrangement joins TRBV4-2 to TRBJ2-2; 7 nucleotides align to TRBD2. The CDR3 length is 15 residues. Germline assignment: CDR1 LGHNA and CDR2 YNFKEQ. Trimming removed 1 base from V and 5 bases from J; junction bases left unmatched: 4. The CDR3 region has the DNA TGTGCCAGCAGCCAAGTAATCGGGGGGACCGGGGAGCTGTTTTTT. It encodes CASSQVIGGTGELFF.

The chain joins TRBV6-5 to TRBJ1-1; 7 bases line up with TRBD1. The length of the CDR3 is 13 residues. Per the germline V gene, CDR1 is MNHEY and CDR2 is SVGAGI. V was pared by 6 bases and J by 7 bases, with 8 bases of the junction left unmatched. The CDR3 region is CASRTGEMVEAFF. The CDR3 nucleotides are TGTGCCAGCAGAACAGGGGAAATGGTTGAAGCTTTCTTT.

The CDR3 here is CASSLALGRSGGWTDTQYF. CDR3 in DNA: TGTGCCAGCAGCTTAGCCCTTGGGCGGTCAGGGGGATGGACAGATACGCAGTATTTT. The gene calls are TRBV11-2 and TRBJ2-3, with TRBD1 matching over 7 bases. The germline V gene encodes CDR1 SGHAT and CDR2 FQNNGV. Trimming cost V 1 base and J 3 bases; bases outside gene matches: 16. The CDR3 contains 19 residues.

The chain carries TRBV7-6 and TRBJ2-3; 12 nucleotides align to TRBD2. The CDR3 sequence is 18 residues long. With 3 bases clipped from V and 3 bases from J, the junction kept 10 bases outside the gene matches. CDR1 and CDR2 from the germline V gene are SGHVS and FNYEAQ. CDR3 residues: CASSFGLAGGPGTDTQYF. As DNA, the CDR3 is TGTGCCAGCAGCTTTGGGCTAGCGGGGGGGCCGGGGACAGATACGCAGTATTTT.

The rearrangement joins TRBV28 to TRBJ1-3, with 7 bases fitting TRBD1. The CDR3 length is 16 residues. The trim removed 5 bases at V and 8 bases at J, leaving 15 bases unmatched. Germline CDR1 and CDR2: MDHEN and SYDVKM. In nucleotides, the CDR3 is TGTGCCAGCAGTATATTGGCCTTAGGGGGCAAGGACACCATATATTTT. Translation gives CASSILALGGKDTIYF.

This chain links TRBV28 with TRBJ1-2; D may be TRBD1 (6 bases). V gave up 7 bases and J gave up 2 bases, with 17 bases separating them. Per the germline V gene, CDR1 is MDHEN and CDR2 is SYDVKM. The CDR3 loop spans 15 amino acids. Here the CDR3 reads CASKLQGYANYGYTF. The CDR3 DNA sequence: TGTGCCAGCAAACTACAGGGCTACGCGAACTATGGCTACACCTTC.

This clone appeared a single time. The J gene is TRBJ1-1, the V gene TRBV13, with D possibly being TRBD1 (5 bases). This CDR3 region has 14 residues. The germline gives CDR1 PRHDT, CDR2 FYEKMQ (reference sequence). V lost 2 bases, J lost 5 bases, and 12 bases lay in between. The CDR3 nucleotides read TGTGCCAGCAGCTTAAGGGGTGGGAAGACTGAAGCTTTCTTT. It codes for CASSLRGGKTEAFF.

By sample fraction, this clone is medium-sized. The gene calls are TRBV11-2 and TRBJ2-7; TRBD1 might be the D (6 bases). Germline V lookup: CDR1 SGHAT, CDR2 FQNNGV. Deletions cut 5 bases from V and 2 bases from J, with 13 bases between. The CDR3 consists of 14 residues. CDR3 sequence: CASSPKDRTYEQYF. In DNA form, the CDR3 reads TGTGCCAGCAGCCCCAAGGACAGAACCTACGAGCAGTACTTC. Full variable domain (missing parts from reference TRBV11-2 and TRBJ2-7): EAGVAQSPRYKIIEKRQSVAFWCNPISGHATLYWYQQILGQGPKLLIQFQNNGVVDDSQLPKDRFSAERLKGVDSTLKIQPAKLEDSAVYLCASSPKDRTYEQYFGPGTRLTVT.

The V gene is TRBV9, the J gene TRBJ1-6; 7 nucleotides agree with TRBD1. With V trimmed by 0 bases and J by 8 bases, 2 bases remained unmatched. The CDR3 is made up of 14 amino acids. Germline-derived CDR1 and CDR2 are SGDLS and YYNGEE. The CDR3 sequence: CASSVGDSDSPLHF. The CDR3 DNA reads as TGTGCCAGCAGCGTAGGGGACAGCGATTCACCCCTCCACTTT.